In this sample, the clone carrying this T cell receptor beta chain turned up many times. Its antigen is unidentified. The V end lost 3 bases, the J end lost 0 bases, and 15 bases lay between the germline ends. This CDR3 is built from 16 residues. From germline, CDR1 is KGHSH and CDR2 LQKENI. TCRdb passed the 5' RACE reads through MiXCR, listing each CDR3 protein once. The sample carries about 88,000 distinct CDR3 sequences, 3.5% recorded once. These data belong to a study of neurological immune-mediated disorders. About the research overall: In a group of about 35 multiple sclerosis patients, roughly 30 had the relapsing-remitting type and 3 had the secondary progressive type. Study-level results: TCR-beta repertoires seemed private in all groups, with no expanded CDR3 amino acid sequences shared.

Sequencing used PBMCs. The receptor was derived from a woman between 18 and 29 years old with multiple sclerosis. The V call is TRBV18, the J call TRBJ2-7, with D maybe TRBD1 (5 bases). This chain's CDR3 is CASSPPTATSSYEQYF. The CDR3 DNA follows: TGTGCCAGCTCACCGCCGACAGCTACAAGCTCCTACGAGCAGTACTTC.